A selection of T cell receptor beta chains follows, all from one sample in a study of cytomegalovirus exposure and HLA in healthy donors. The method was immunoSEQ multiplex PCR; TCRdb's version includes in-frame clones alone and lacks a portion of them. The sample yields 200,000 to 300,000 clones, just under 85% seen once. Material: PBMCs. These receptors were collected from a woman between 40 and 55 years old in good health and CMV-seropositive. The CDR3 runs from the conserved cysteine through the conserved F or W. Fields, in order: J gene, D gene, clone size, V gene, CDR3 DNA, CDR3 protein. A D gene is named only where the DNA matches it firmly. The listing skips clone size in some rows; elsewhere it reads once, few, many or a size class.

TRBJ2-7 | - | - | TRBV27 | TGTGCCAGCAGTTTACCCCTTGGAGTGGAACGGGGCTACGAGCAGTACTTC | CASSLPLGVERGYEQYF
TRBJ2-7 | TRBD2 | - | TRBV11-2 | TGTGCCAGCACCCTGGGGGGGGACGAGCAGTACTTC | CASTLGGDEQYF
TRBJ2-7 | - | once | TRBV30 | TGTGCCTGGGCGGCCCGTTACGAGCAGTGCTTC | CAWAARYEQCF
TRBJ1-2 | - | - | TRBV10-3 | TGTGCCGTTACAGGGAGTGGGGACTATGGCTACACCTTC | CAVTGSGDYGYTF
TRBJ2-7 | - | - | TRBV6-5 | TGTGCCAGCAGAGACTCCGGAAGCTCCTACGAGCAGTACTTC | CASRDSGSSYEQYF
TRBJ2-7 | - | - | TRBV28 | TGTGCCAGCAGTCCCCTAATCTACGAGCAGTACTTC | CASSPLIYEQYF
TRBJ1-2 | - | - | TRBV6-1 | TGTGCCAGCAGTGAAGGGTATGCGGGAACCTTC | CASSEGYAGTF
TRBJ2-1 | - | - | TRBV5-1 | TGCGCCAGCAGCTCGATGACAGGATTGTACAATGAGCAGTTCTTC | CASSSMTGLYNEQFF
TRBJ2-7 | - | once | TRBV7-2 | TGTGCCAGCAGCCCAGTCTCCTACGAGCAGTACTTC | CASSPVSYEQYF
TRBJ2-1 | - | - | TRBV29-1 | TGCAGCGTTGAAAGGCGGGACGGCAATGAGCAGTTCTTC | CSVERRDGNEQFF
TRBJ2-7 | TRBD1 | - | TRBV7-6 | TGTGCCAGCAGCCCGACAGGGGACAACTCCTACGAGCAGTACTTC | CASSPTGDNSYEQYF
TRBJ1-5 | - | - | TRBV7-8 | TGTGCCAGCAGCCCGAATCTAGGTCAGCCCCAGCATTTT | CASSPNLGQPQHF
TRBJ2-2 | TRBD2 | once | TRBV7-9 | TGTGCCAGCAGCATAGGACTAGCGGGGGCGAACACCGGGGAGCTGTTTTTT | CASSIGLAGANTGELFF
TRBJ2-7 | - | - | TRBV7-8 | TGTGCCAGCAGCCTAGAACGGTGGTACGAGCAGTACTTC | CASSLERWYEQYF
TRBJ1-1 | - | - | TRBV6-5 | TGTGCCAGCAGACAAGGGGGGAACACTGAAGCTTTCTTT | CASRQGGNTEAFF
TRBJ1-2 | - | - | TRBV7-9 | TGTGCCAGCAGCTTAGAAGCGGGCGGCTACACCTTC | CASSLEAGGYTF
TRBJ1-4 | - | - | TRBV27 | TGTGCCAGCAGGTCGACATCTTTAGCAACTAATGAAAAACTGTTTTTT | CASRSTSLATNEKLFF
TRBJ2-7 | TRBD2 | - | TRBV9 | TGTGCCAGCAGCGTAGGGACTAGCGGGATCTACGAGCAGTACTTC | CASSVGTSGIYEQYF
TRBJ2-7 | - | - | TRBV6-5 | TGTGCCAGCACCGATAGCGGTACCTACGAGCAGTACTTC | CASTDSGTYEQYF
TRBJ1-2 | TRBD1 | - | TRBV18 | TGTGCCAGCTCACCAGGGGGACAGGAATCTGGCTACACCTTC | CASSPGGQESGYTF
TRBJ1-3 | - | - | TRBV29-1 | TGCAGCGCCCAAGCACCAGGGGCCGGAAACACCATATATTTT | CSAQAPGAGNTIYF
TRBJ1-3 | - | - | TRBV7-2 | TGTGCCAGCAGCCGAGATCAGGGTGGAAACACCATATATTTT | CASSRDQGGNTIYF
TRBJ2-7 | TRBD2 | - | TRBV6-5 | TGTGCCAGCAGTTACTCACCGGGACTACCCAGCTACGAGCAGTACTTC | CASSYSPGLPSYEQYF
TRBJ2-2 | - | - | TRBV7-6 | TGTGCCAGCAGCGCGACAGGCCTTAACCCCGGGGAGCTGTTTTTT | CASSATGLNPGELFF
TRBJ2-1 | - | once | TRBV28 | TGTGCCAGCAGTTTATGGGGGCGGGGTGAGCAGTTCTTC | CASSLWGRGEQFF
TRBJ2-2 | TRBD2 | - | TRBV28 | TGTGCCGGGGGGACTAATTTTGCCGGGGAGCTGTTTTTT | CAGGTNFAGELFF
TRBJ2-7 | - | - | TRBV11-3 | TGTGCCAGCAGCACCGATAGGAGCTCCTACGAGCAGTACTTC | CASSTDRSSYEQYF
TRBJ2-7 | - | - | TRBV5-8 | TGTGCCAGCAGCGCCATGCTTAGGAGGGGAGACCAGTACTTC | CASSAMLRRGDQYF
TRBJ2-1 | TRBD1 | - | TRBV11-2 | TGTGCCAGCGAAACCGGGACAGGAGATTACAATGAGCAGTTCTTC | CASETGTGDYNEQFF
TRBJ1-4 | - | - | TRBV28 | TGTGCCAGCAGTTTACAGGGAATTAATGAAAAACTGTTTTTT | CASSLQGINEKLFF
TRBJ2-1 | TRBD2 | - | TRBV19 | TGTGCCAGTAGTACCCCTAGCGGGTACCGGAATGAGCAGTTCTTC | CASSTPSGYRNEQFF
TRBJ1-4 | - | - | TRBV15 | TGTGCCACCAGCAGAGATGTGCAGGCGGGATATAATGAAAAACTGTTTTTT | CATSRDVQAGYNEKLFF
TRBJ2-3 | TRBD2 | - | TRBV5-1 | TGCGCCAGCATGGGCGGTACCATAGCGGGGGTCACAGATACGCAGTATTTT | CASMGGTIAGVTDTQYF
TRBJ2-7 | - | - | TRBV6-5 | TGTGCCAGCAGCTCCGCCGGGTCTTACGAGCAGTACTTC | CASSSAGSYEQYF
TRBJ1-6 | - | - | TRBV9 | TGTGCCAGCAGCCCGAGCGGGGTACGCTCACCCCTCCACTTT | CASSPSGVRSPLHF
TRBJ2-7 | TRBD1 | - | TRBV11-2 | TGTGCCAGCAGCTTAGAGAGACAGGGAGTCGAGCAGTACTTC | CASSLERQGVEQYF
TRBJ1-6 | TRBD1 | once | TRBV5-1 | TGCGCCAGCAGCTTGGGGACAGGGGTCTTGTCACCCCTCCACTTT | CASSLGTGVLSPLHF